The 6 T cell receptor beta chains below all came from one sample that was sequenced in a study of CD8 T cells in Susac syndrome. With random hexamers, 0.5 to 1 ug RNA was reverse transcribed. One entry per CDR3 protein results from TCRdb running MiXCR on the immunoSEQ multiplex PCR reads. In the table there are roughly 60,000 distinct CDR3 sequences, more than 80% of which are singletons. Source material: CD8+ T cells from PBMCs. The receptors come from a human donor in good health.

The V call is TRBV7-9, the J call TRBJ2-3, with D tentatively TRBD1 (6 bases). The CDR3 sequence is 16 residues long. CDR1 is SEHNR and CDR2 is FQNEAQ in the germline V gene (reference sequence). Trimming took off 2 bases at V and 0 bases at J, with 12 bases between the two ends. The CDR3 coding sequence is TGTGCCAGCAGCTTACCTCGACAGGCCAGCACAGATACGCAGTATTTT. Amino acid sequence: CASSLPRQASTDTQYF.

V gene TRBV2 combines with J gene TRBJ1-6; no definite D call. CDR3 size: 13 residues. Germline V gene data show CDR1 as SNHLY and CDR2 as FYNNEI. V lost 2 bases, J lost 5 bases, and 4 bases lay in between. DNA of the CDR3: TGTGCCAGCAGTGAACGGGATAATTCACCCCTCCACTTT. Translated, it gives CASSERDNSPLHF.

This chain connects TRBV5-1 to TRBJ2-7, with 8 bases fitting TRBD1. The junction had 11 bases not matched to a gene; V was cut back by 3 bases and J by 3 bases. Germline V gene sequence: CDR1 SGHRS, CDR2 YFSETQ. The CDR3 contains 16 residues. The chain's CDR3 is CASSSAEGTGVYEQYF. The CDR3 coding sequence is TGCGCCAGCAGCTCGGCGGAGGGGACAGGCGTCTACGAGCAGTACTTC.

The rearrangement joins TRBV27 to TRBJ2-7, with TRBD2 matching over 7 bases. The V gene end was trimmed by 5 bases and the J gene end by 3 bases; junction bases not matched to a gene: 7. Germline CDR1 MNHEY, CDR2 SMNVEV (reference sequence). The CDR3 spans 14 residues. The CDR3: CASSLTSSIYEQYF. CDR3 nucleotide sequence: TGTGCCAGCAGTCTGACTAGCTCTATCTACGAGCAGTACTTC.

The CDR3 DNA sequence: TGTGCCAGCAGTTTGGGCTCCTACAATGAGCAGTTCTTC. Protein product: CASSLGSYNEQFF. The gene calls are TRBV28 and TRBJ2-1; D gene ambiguous. The CDR3 is 13 amino acids. Per the germline V gene, CDR1 is MDHEN and CDR2 is SYDVKM. V was cut by 3 bases and J by 0 bases, with 3 bases left in between.

This clonotype was found a few times. The chain combines TRBV9 with TRBJ2-7; D may be TRBD1 or TRBD2 (5 bases each). The CDR3 totals 15 residues. V lost 4 bases and J 4 bases, leaving 18 bases between the germline ends. Germline-derived CDR1 and CDR2 are SGDLS and YYNGEE. CDR3 nucleotides: TGTGCCAGCAGCCCTGGGGACGGGGAGTGGTACGAGCAGTACTTC. Residues: CASSPGDGEWYEQYF.